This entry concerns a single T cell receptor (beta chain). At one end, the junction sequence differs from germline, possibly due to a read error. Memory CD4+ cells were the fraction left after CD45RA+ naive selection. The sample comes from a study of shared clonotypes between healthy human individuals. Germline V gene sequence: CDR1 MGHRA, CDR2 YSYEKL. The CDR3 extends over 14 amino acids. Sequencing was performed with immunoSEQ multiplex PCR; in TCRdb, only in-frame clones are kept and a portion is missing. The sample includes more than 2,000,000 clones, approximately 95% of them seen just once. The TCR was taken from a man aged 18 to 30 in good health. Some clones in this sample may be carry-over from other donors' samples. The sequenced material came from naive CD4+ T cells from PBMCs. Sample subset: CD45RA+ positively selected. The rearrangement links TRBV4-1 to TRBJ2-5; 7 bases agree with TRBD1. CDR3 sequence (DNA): TGCGCCAGCAGTCAAGAGGGGGCACAAGAGACCCAGTACTTC. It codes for CASSQEGAQETQYF.